Shown below are 31 T cell receptor beta chains from a single sample sequenced in a study of control samples from healthy donors and cancer patients. Method: immunoSEQ multiplex PCR; TCRdb's copy keeps in-frame clones and lacks some. This table has about 110,000 clones, around 89% appearing once. Sequencing input: blood. The receptors were sampled from a woman between 50 and 59 years old in good health.

The V call is TRBV14, the J call TRBJ2-5, with no clear D. There are 16 residues in the CDR3. With 0 bases removed from V and 5 bases from J, the gap between germline ends came to 16 bases. Germline CDR1 is SGHDN and CDR2 is FVKESK. In nucleotides, the CDR3 is TGTGCCAGCAGCCAAGATGGAGCCTTAGTGAGGGAGACCCAGTACTTC. Translating it yields CASSQDGALVRETQYF.

V and J are TRBV11-2 and TRBJ2-3; D is perhaps TRBD1 (6 bases). V was shortened by 10 bases and J by 3 bases, with 14 bases between the two germline ends. CDR1 is SGHAT and CDR2 is FQNNGV in the germline V gene. The CDR3 has 13 residues. The CDR3 reads CANRPDRTDTQYF. The CDR3 coding sequence is TGTGCCAATAGGCCGGACAGAACAGATACGCAGTATTTT. The whole variable domain, filled in from reference TRBV11-2 and TRBJ2-3, reads EAGVAQSPRYKIIEKRQSVAFWCNPISGHATLYWYQQILGQGPKLLIQFQNNGVVDDSQLPKDRFSAERLKGVDSTLKIQPAKLEDSAVYLCANRPDRTDTQYFGPGTRLTVL.

CDR3 region: CASSSLEETQYF. The DNA for the CDR3 is TGTGCCAGCAGCTCCTTGGAAGAGACCCAGTACTTC. The chain uses TRBV7-2 and TRBJ2-5; D not certain. This CDR3 is built from 12 residues. V lost 4 bases to trimming and J lost 3 bases, with 6 bases between them. Per the germline V gene, CDR1 is SGHTA and CDR2 is FQGNSA.

This sequence joins TRBV2 and TRBJ2-3; D may match TRBD1 or TRBD2 (5 bases each). Germline V gene sequence: CDR1 SNHLY, CDR2 FYNNEI. The CDR3 spans 14 residues. Trimming removed 5 bases at V and 6 bases at J, with 15 bases between. The CDR3 reads CASSSGTKGDTQYF. In DNA form, the CDR3 reads TGTGCCAGCAGTTCCGGGACGAAGGGCGATACGCAGTATTTT.

This clone was counted only a few times. The chain links TRBV5-1 to TRBJ1-2; D unresolved. Trimming pared 0 bases from V and 13 bases from J, leaving 13 bases between. The germline V gene has CDR1 SGHRS and CDR2 YFSETQ. The CDR3 spans 12 residues. CDR3 in amino acids: CASSLEGGAFTF. The CDR3 DNA reads as TGCGCCAGCAGCTTGGAAGGCGGCGCGTTCACCTTC.

The chain couples TRBV5-6 to TRBJ2-7; D is ambiguous. V was cut by 1 base and J by 5 bases, with 16 bases left in between. The CDR3 is 15 amino acids. Germline V gives CDR1 SGHDT, CDR2 YYEEEE. CDR3 region: CASSLRGPAFDEQYV. The CDR3 nucleotides are TGTGCCAGCAGCTTGCGTGGGCCAGCCTTTGACGAGCAGTACGTC.

V gene TRBV24-1 combines with J gene TRBJ2-6; 7 bases align to TRBD1. This CDR3 contains 17 residues. Germline V gene lookup returns CDR1 KGHDR and CDR2 SFDVKD. Trimming took 7 bases from V and 1 from J; bases not matched to a gene: 9. CDR3 protein: CATSPGQMRSGANVLTF. The CDR3 DNA reads as TGTGCCACCAGCCCGGGACAGATGAGATCTGGGGCCAACGTCCTGACTTTC.

This sequence joins TRBV9 and TRBJ2-1, with D maybe TRBD2 (6 bases). This CDR3 region has 15 residues. The germline V gene has CDR1 SGDLS and CDR2 YYNGEE. The V end was cut by 3 bases, the J end by 4 bases, with 14 bases between. CDR3 nucleotide sequence: TGTGCCAGCAGCGGATACCCGGGACTTTACAATGAGCAGTTCTTC. Its translation: CASSGYPGLYNEQFF.

The sample holds one count of this clone. V and J are TRBV7-2 and TRBJ2-1, with 8 bases aligning to TRBD1. Germline CDR1 is SGHTA and CDR2 is FQGNSA. The length of the CDR3 is 14 residues. V lost 0 bases and J lost 10; bases outside the gene matches: 5. CDR3 nucleotide sequence: TGTGCCAGCAGCTTAGCGCAGGGGGCCCGGGAGCAGTTCTTC. This translates into CASSLAQGAREQFF.

V gene TRBV18 combines with J gene TRBJ2-5; D gene ambiguous. The V gene's germline CDR1 is KGHSH and CDR2 LQKENI. The CDR3 is 14 residues long. V shed 8 bases and J shed 5 bases, with 18 bases lying between them. The DNA of the CDR3 is TGTGCCAGCGCAACCACTCGGGTAGACGAGACCCAGTACTTC. It yields the protein CASATTRVDETQYF. The full variable domain, rest sourced from reference TRBV18 and TRBJ2-5, is NAGVMQNPRHLVRRRGQEARLRCSPMKGHSHVYWYRQLPEEGLKFMVYLQKENIIDESGMPKERFSAEFPKEGPSILRIQQVVRGDSAAYFCASATTRVDETQYFGPGTRLLVL.

The rearrangement links TRBV5-1 to TRBJ1-5; D uncertain. CDR3 length equals 13 residues. Per germline, CDR1 SGHRS and CDR2 YFSETQ. The V end lost 4 bases, the J end lost 5 bases, and 10 bases lay between the germline ends. This CDR3 reads CASSPFGDQPQHF. The CDR3 DNA reads as TGCGCCAGCAGCCCGTTCGGGGATCAGCCCCAGCATTTT.

The chain couples TRBV18 to TRBJ2-1; 9 bases map to TRBD2. Unmatched junction bases numbered 8, after V lost 0 bases and J lost 5 bases. The CDR3 contains 17 residues. Per the germline V gene, CDR1 is KGHSH and CDR2 is LQKENI. The CDR3 bases are TGTGCCAGCTCACCACCGGGCGCCCTAGCGGGAAACAATGAGCAGTTCTTC. It translates to CASSPPGALAGNNEQFF.

The chain recombines TRBV19 with TRBJ1-5; D is perhaps TRBD1 (5 bases). Germline V gene sequence: CDR1 LNHDA, CDR2 SQIVND (reference sequence). Trimming stripped 7 bases from V and 0 bases from J, with 19 bases between. This CDR3 is built from 17 residues. The chain's CDR3 is CASNPGEGRLSNQPQHF. CDR3 in DNA: TGTGCCAGTAATCCCGGAGAGGGACGACTTAGCAATCAGCCCCAGCATTTT. Complete variable domain (other parts from reference TRBV19 and TRBJ1-5): DGGITQSPKYLFRKEGQNVTLSCEQNLNHDAMYWYRQDPGQGLRLIYYSQIVNDFQKGDIAEGYSVSREKKESFPLTVTSAQKNPTAFYLCASNPGEGRLSNQPQHFGDGTRLSIL.

The J gene is TRBJ2-1, the V gene TRBV7-3; D is possibly TRBD2 (6 bases). Germline lookup yields CDR1 SGHTA and CDR2 FQGTGA. The CDR3 length is 14 residues. Trimming stripped 0 bases from V and 10 bases from J, with 13 bases between. The CDR3 sequence is CASSLTGLASEQFF. CDR3 sequence (DNA): TGTGCCAGCAGCTTAACGGGGCTAGCGAGCGAGCAGTTCTTC.

The chain links TRBV3-1 (or the pseudogene TRBV3-2) to TRBJ2-1, with 9 bases matching TRBD2. The CDR3 is made up of 15 amino acids. Trimming at V came to 2 bases and at J to 9 bases, leaving 8 bases not matched to a gene. The germline V gene encodes CDR1 LGHDT and CDR2 YNNKEL (reference sequence). The CDR3 coding sequence is TGTGCCAGCAGCCAACTTGCGGGAGGGCGGTCTGAGCAGTTCTTC. Translating it yields CASSQLAGGRSEQFF.

This sequence joins TRBV7-6 and TRBJ2-2; perhaps TRBD2 as D (5 bases). The V gene's germline CDR1 is SGHVS and CDR2 FNYEAQ. The ends were cut back, 5 bases at V and 2 bases at J, with 12 bases in the middle. This CDR3 spans 15 amino acids. The CDR3 loop is CASSPGEYNTGELFF. CDR3 bases: TGTGCCAGCAGCCCCGGGGAGTACAACACCGGGGAGCTGTTTTTT.

This chain uses TRBV24-1 with TRBJ1-5; D is ambiguous. The V and J ends lost 5 bases and 11 bases respectively, with 12 bases between them. Germline loops: CDR1 KGHDR, CDR2 SFDVKD. The CDR3 is made up of 12 amino acids. The CDR3 DNA reads as TGTGCCACCAGTGCCCCCGGCTTAGCCCAGCATTTT. Amino acid sequence: CATSAPGLAQHF.

This clone was seen only once. The rearrangement joins TRBV4-3 to TRBJ2-5; D is perhaps TRBD1 (6 bases). Per germline, CDR1 LGHNA and CDR2 YSLEER. This CDR3 region has 14 residues. V was trimmed by 6 bases and J by 1 base, leaving 12 bases between them. The CDR3 DNA sequence: TGCGCCAGCAGTTCAAACAGGGCCCAAGAGACCCAGTACTTC. Its translation is CASSSNRAQETQYF.

This clone was recorded only once. The rearrangement joins TRBV7-2 to TRBJ2-7, with 9 positions matching TRBD1. From germline, CDR1 is SGHTA and CDR2 FQGNSA. The CDR3 runs 15 residues. The ends lost 1 base at V and 2 bases at J; junction bases unmatched: 3. The CDR3: CASSLGGTGTYEQYV. The CDR3 DNA follows: TGTGCCAGCAGCTTAGGGGGGACAGGGACCTACGAGCAGTACGTC.

The chain employs TRBV18 and TRBJ1-4; D may be TRBD1 (6 bases). This CDR3 has 18 residues. Germline CDR1 KGHSH, CDR2 LQKENI. V lost 2 bases, J lost 3 bases, and 19 bases lay in between. The CDR3 is CASSPYNRAPGANEKLFF. The CDR3 DNA is TGTGCCAGCTCACCATACAACAGGGCCCCTGGGGCTAATGAAAAACTGTTTTTT.

CDR3 residues: CASSWVFTGELFF. In nucleotides, the CDR3 is TGTGCCAGCAGTTGGGTCTTCACCGGGGAGCTGTTTTTT. The gene calls are TRBV6-2 or TRBV6-3 and TRBJ2-2; the D is unclear. The CDR3 is made up of 13 amino acids. Germline CDR1 is MNHEY and CDR2 is SVGEGT. Trimming removed 4 bases at V and 4 bases at J, with 7 bases between.

This clone has a single count. This CDR3 reads CASSLNRDFRNEQFF. The CDR3 DNA reads as TGCGCCAGCAGCTTAAACCGGGATTTTAGGAATGAGCAGTTCTTC. The V call is TRBV5-1, the J call TRBJ2-1; maybe TRBD2 (5 bases). The CDR3 spans 15 residues. Germline V gene sequence: CDR1 SGHRS, CDR2 YFSETQ. Trimming removed 2 bases at V and 7 bases at J, with 16 bases between.

This CDR3 is CASSPLGGRETQYF. The CDR3 region has the DNA TGTGCCAGCTCACCGCTAGGCGGGCGGGAGACCCAGTACTTC. The chain is built from TRBV18 and TRBJ2-5; tentative D call: TRBD2 (5 bases). V lost 3 bases and J 5 bases, leaving 13 bases between the germline ends. CDR3 length equals 14 residues. Looked up from germline, CDR1 is KGHSH and CDR2 is LQKENI. Full variable domain (outside the CDR3, taken from reference TRBV18 and TRBJ2-5): NAGVMQNPRHLVRRRGQEARLRCSPMKGHSHVYWYRQLPEEGLKFMVYLQKENIIDESGMPKERFSAEFPKEGPSILRIQQVVRGDSAAYFCASSPLGGRETQYFGPGTRLLVL.

This clone was counted a single time. The chain employs TRBV5-1 and TRBJ1-2, with D possibly matching TRBD1 (6 bases). Looked up from germline, CDR1 is SGHRS and CDR2 is YFSETQ. Trimming removed 7 bases at V and 6 bases at J, with 10 bases between. The CDR3 contains 11 residues. The CDR3 sequence: CASGNRDGYTF. The CDR3, as DNA: TGCGCCAGCGGGAACAGGGATGGCTACACCTTC.

V usage is TRBV28 and J usage is TRBJ2-5; possible D gene TRBD1, 5 bases. Germline lookup yields CDR1 MDHEN and CDR2 SYDVKM. The CDR3 loop spans 14 amino acids. Trimming cost V 5 bases and J 2 bases, with 12 bases left between them. The CDR3 region is CASSLDNLQETQYF. The CDR3 bases are TGTGCCAGCAGTCTGGACAACCTGCAAGAGACCCAGTACTTC. Full variable domain (remainder filled in from reference TRBV28 and TRBJ2-5): DVKVTQSSRYLVKRTGEKVFLECVQDMDHENMFWYRQDPGLGLRLIYFSYDVKMKEKGDIPEGYSVSREKKERFSLILESASTNQTSMYLCASSLDNLQETQYFGPGTRLLVL.

This clone has a count of ten or more. The chain couples TRBV9 to TRBJ1-3; TRBD1 aligns across 8 bases. V shed 3 bases and J 0 bases; nucleotides not matched to a gene: 11. The CDR3 totals 18 residues. The germline V gene encodes CDR1 SGDLS and CDR2 YYNGEE. CDR3 amino acids: CASSAYQGAGGSGNTIYF. The CDR3 DNA reads as TGTGCCAGCAGCGCTTATCAGGGGGCAGGCGGCTCTGGAAACACCATATATTTT.

This chain uses TRBV9 with TRBJ1-6; D might be TRBD1 (6 bases). Germline lookup yields CDR1 SGDLS and CDR2 YYNGEE. Deletions cut 0 bases from V and 9 bases from J, with 22 bases between. The CDR3 has 18 amino acids. In DNA, the CDR3 is TGTGCCAGCAGCGTAGCTACCAAAGGCCAGGGGTCTAGTTCACCCCTCCACTTT. Protein sequence: CASSVATKGQGSSSPLHF. Looking up the rest from reference TRBV9 and TRBJ1-6 gives the full variable domain: DSGVTQTPKHLITATGQRVTLRCSPRSGDLSVYWYQQSLDQGLQFLIQYYNGEERAKGNILERFSAQQFPDLHSELNLSSLELGDSALYFCASSVATKGQGSSSPLHFGNGTRLTVT.

J is TRBJ2-3 and V is TRBV6-4; D may be TRBD2 (5 bases). Germline V gives CDR1 MRHNA, CDR2 SNTAGT. V was pared by 5 bases and J by 3 bases, with 21 bases between. This CDR3 is 17 amino acids long. CDR3 residues: CASSTRPGLSSTDTQYF. The CDR3 DNA reads as TGTGCCAGCAGTACCCGGCCTGGACTGTCGAGTACAGATACGCAGTATTTT.

The chain recombines TRBV6-5 with TRBJ1-4; TRBD1 is a possible D gene (5 bases). The CDR3 runs 14 residues. The V end lost 6 bases, the J end lost 2 bases, and 10 bases lay between the germline ends. Looked up from germline, CDR1 is MNHEY and CDR2 is SVGAGI. The CDR3 DNA reads as TGTGCCAGCAGAATAGGGGTCACTAATGAAAAACTGTTTTTT. Protein: CASRIGVTNEKLFF.

This chain uses TRBV30 with TRBJ2-7; D is possibly TRBD2 (7 bases). Between the trimmed V and J ends, which lost 6 bases and 4 bases, there was a span of 16 bases. The germline V gene encodes CDR1 GTSNPN and CDR2 SVGIG (reference sequence). The CDR3 runs to 13 residues. The CDR3 DNA reads TGTGCCTGCGGGGGGCGGTTAAGGTACGAGCAGTACTTC. This sequence encodes CACGGRLRYEQYF.

V is TRBV4-3 and J is TRBJ2-3; no firm D call. Per germline, CDR1 LGHNA and CDR2 YSLEER. V lost 0 bases, J lost 0 bases, and 13 bases lay in between. The CDR3 length is 17 residues. The CDR3, as DNA: TGCGCCAGCAGCCAAGATGAAGTCCTACCTAGCACAGATACGCAGTATTTT. Translating it yields CASSQDEVLPSTDTQYF.